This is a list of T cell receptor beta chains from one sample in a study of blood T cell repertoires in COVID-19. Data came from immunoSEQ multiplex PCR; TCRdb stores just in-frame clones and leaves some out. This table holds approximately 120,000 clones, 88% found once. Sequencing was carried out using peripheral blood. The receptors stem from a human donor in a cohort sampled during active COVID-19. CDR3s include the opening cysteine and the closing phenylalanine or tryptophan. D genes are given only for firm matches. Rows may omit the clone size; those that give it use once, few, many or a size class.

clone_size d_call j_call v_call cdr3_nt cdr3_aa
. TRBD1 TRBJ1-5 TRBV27 TGTGCCAGCAGCTGGACAGGAAAGGGCAATCAGCCCCAGCATTTT CASSWTGKGNQPQHF
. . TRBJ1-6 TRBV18 TGTGCCAGCTCGCCTGGCCTCGATTCACCCCTCCACTTT CASSPGLDSPLHF
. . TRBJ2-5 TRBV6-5 TGTGCCAGCAGTTCCCCGACAGGGACCCAGTACTTC CASSSPTGTQYF
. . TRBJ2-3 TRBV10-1 TGCGCCAGCAGTGCGAACAGAATCACAGATACGCAGTATTTT CASSANRITDTQYF
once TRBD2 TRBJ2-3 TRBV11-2 TGTGCCAGCAGCTGGAGCGGGGGAGCTAGCACAGATACGCAGTATTTT CASSWSGGASTDTQYF
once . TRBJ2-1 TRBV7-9 TGTGCCAGCAGTCCCGAGACTAGTTACAATGAGCAGTTCTTC CASSPETSYNEQFF
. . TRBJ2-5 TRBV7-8 TGTGCCAGCAGCCCCGCGGAGACCCAGTACTTC CASSPAETQYF
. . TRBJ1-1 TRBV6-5 TGTGCCAGCTTACGACTGTCCAATACTGAAGCTTTCTTT CASLRLSNTEAFF
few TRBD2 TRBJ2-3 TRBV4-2 TGTGCCAGCAGCCAAGATCAAGCGGGAGGCACAGATACGCAGTATTTT CASSQDQAGGTDTQYF
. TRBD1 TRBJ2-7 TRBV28 TGTGCCAGCAGCACCGACAGGGCCATTTCCTACGAGCAGTACTTC CASSTDRAISYEQYF
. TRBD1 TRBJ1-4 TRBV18 TGTGCCAGCTCACCTGGGACAGTCGATGAAAAACTGTTTTTT CASSPGTVDEKLFF
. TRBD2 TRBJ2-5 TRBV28 TGTGCCAGCAGTGTGGGACTAGCGGGAGGAGAGACCCAGTACTTC CASSVGLAGGETQYF
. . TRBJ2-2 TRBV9 TGTGCCAGCAGCGTAAGGGCGTCGGAGGCCGGGGAGCTGTTTTTT CASSVRASEAGELFF
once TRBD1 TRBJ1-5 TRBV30 TGTGCCTGGACGGGACAGGGGAATCAGCCCCAGCATTTT CAWTGQGNQPQHF
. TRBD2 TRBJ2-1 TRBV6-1 TGTGCCAGCAGTGAAGAAGGAGCGGGGGCCACTGAGCAGTTCTTC CASSEEGAGATEQFF
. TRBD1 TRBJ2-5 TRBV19 TGTGCCAGTAGTCTCGACAGGGATCAAGAGACCCAGTACTTC CASSLDRDQETQYF
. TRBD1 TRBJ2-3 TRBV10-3 TGTGCCATCAGCGGACAGGGAAGCACAGATACGCAGTATTTT CAISGQGSTDTQYF
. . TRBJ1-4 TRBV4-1 TGCGCCAGCAGCCAAAGACCTGAAGGAGGTGAAAAACTGTTTTTT CASSQRPEGGEKLFF
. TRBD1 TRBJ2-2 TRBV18 TGTGCCAGCTCATCGAGGGGACAGGGGGCCACGAACACCGGGGAGCTGTTTTTT CASSSRGQGATNTGELFF
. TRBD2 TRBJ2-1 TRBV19 TGTGCCAGTAGTATAGATTGGGCTAGCGGTTACAATGAGCAGTTCTTC CASSIDWASGYNEQFF
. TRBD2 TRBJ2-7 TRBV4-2 TGTGCCAGCAGCCCCACGGCGAGCGGAGCGGGGGATTACGAGCAGTACTTC CASSPTASGAGDYEQYF
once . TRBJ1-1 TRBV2 TGTGCCAGCAGACCAGGATTGAACACTGAAGCTTTCTTT CASRPGLNTEAFF
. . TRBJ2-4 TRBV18 TGTGCCAGCTCTCTGCAACAGGGGGGGCTCGGAAACATTCAGTACTTC CASSLQQGGLGNIQYF
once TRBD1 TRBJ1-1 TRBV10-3 TGTGCCATCAGTCTATCCACAGGGGAGGCTTTCTTT CAISLSTGEAFF
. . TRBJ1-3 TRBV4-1 TGCGCCAGCAGCCCGGGTGCGGGTGGAAACACCATATATTTT CASSPGAGGNTIYF